The clone carrying this TCR beta chain has at least ten counts. Its antigen remains unidentified. The source of the sample is a study of T cells in Graves' hyperthyroidism and ophthalmopathy. General study results and limits: Onset of ophthalmopathy came a median approximately 6.5 months after the model predicted it.

Amplified regions were TCR beta CDR3 sequences from RNA transcripts. RT-PCR in the first round (using the HTBI primer set) targeted the TCR CDR3. Each CDR3 protein gets one entry after TCRdb re-called the multiplex PCR reads with MiXCR. The sample contains some 460,000 distinct CDR3 sequences, 15% to 17% of which appear only once. Germline CDR1 and CDR2: SGHTA and FQGNSA. The CDR3 contains 14 residues. The junction had 5 bases not matched to a gene; V was cut back by 4 bases and J by 6 bases. This receptor was identified in a woman aged 18-29 years with Graves' hyperthyroidism. The V gene is TRBV7-2, the J gene TRBJ2-7; 11 bases are a match to TRBD2. Source material: blood. CDR3 DNA: TGTGCCAGCAGCTATAGCGGGGGGGCCGCCGAGCAGTACTTC. It specifies CASSYSGGAAEQYF.